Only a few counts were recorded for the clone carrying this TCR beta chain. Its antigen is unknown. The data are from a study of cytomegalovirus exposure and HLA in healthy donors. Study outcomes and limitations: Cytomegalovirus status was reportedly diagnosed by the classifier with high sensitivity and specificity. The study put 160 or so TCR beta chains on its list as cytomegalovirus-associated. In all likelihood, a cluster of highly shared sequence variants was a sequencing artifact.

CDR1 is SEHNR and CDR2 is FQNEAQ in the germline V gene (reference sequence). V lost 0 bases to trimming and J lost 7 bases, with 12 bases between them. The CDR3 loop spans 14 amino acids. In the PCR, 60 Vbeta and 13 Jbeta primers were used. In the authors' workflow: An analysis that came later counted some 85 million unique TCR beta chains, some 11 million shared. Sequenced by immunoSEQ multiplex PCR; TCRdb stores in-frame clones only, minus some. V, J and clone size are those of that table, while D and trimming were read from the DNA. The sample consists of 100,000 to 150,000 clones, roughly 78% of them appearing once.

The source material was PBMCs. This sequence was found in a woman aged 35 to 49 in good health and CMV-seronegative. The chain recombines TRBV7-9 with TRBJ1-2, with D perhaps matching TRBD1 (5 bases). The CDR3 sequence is CASSLAGRQGGYTF. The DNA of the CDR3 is TGTGCCAGCAGCTTAGCAGGCCGGCAGGGTGGCTACACCTTC. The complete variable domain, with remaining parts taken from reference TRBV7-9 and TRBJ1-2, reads DTGVSQNPRHKITKRGQNVTFRCDPISEHNRLYWYRQTLGQGPEFLTYFQNEAQLEKSRLLSDRFSAERPKGSFSTLEIQRTEQGDSAMYLCASSLAGRQGGYTFGSGTRLTVV.